The rows below give T cell receptor beta chains drawn from one sample of a study of OX40 agonist ivuxolimab in advanced cancers. Assay: immunoSEQ multiplex PCR; the TCRdb copy retains only in-frame clones and omits some. The sample lists 70,000 to 95,000 clones, more than 75% occurring once. This material consisted of CD4+ or CD8+ T cells sorted from blood, taken in a trial of the OX40 agonist ivuxolimab. The receptors stem from an adult with an advanced solid tumor such as melanoma, head and neck, liver or kidney cancer. Both conserved end residues are part of each CDR3. Each record gives: clone size, V gene, D gene, J gene, CDR3 length, CDR3 DNA, CDR3 protein. The D gene is left open where the match is weak. Rows give clone size only sometimes, using once, few, many, or a class for an expanded clone.

clone_size: NA
v_call: TRBV28
d_call: TRBD1
j_call: TRBJ2-3
cdr3_length: 14
cdr3_nt: TGTGCCAGCAGTTCCGGACAGGGGACAGATACGCAGTATTTT
cdr3_aa: CASSSGQGTDTQYF

clone_size: NA
v_call: TRBV7-9
d_call: NA
j_call: TRBJ1-4
cdr3_length: 15
cdr3_nt: TGTGCCAGCAGCTTAGTTCAGGGGCAGAACGAAAAACTGTTTTTT
cdr3_aa: CASSLVQGQNEKLFF

clone_size: NA
v_call: TRBV10-3
d_call: NA
j_call: TRBJ2-7
cdr3_length: 12
cdr3_nt: TGTGCCATCAGTGAACAGGGGAGGGAGCAGTACTTC
cdr3_aa: CAISEQGREQYF

clone_size: once
v_call: TRBV9
d_call: NA
j_call: TRBJ2-1
cdr3_length: 15
cdr3_nt: TGTGCCAGCAGCGCGTCGGGGCAGCGTTACAATGAGCAGTTCTTC
cdr3_aa: CASSASGQRYNEQFF

clone_size: NA
v_call: TRBV7-2
d_call: NA
j_call: TRBJ1-3
cdr3_length: 15
cdr3_nt: TGTGCCAGCAGCTCAGCGCAGGGAACAGGAAACACCATATATTTT
cdr3_aa: CASSSAQGTGNTIYF

clone_size: NA
v_call: TRBV5-4
d_call: NA
j_call: TRBJ2-4
cdr3_length: 14
cdr3_nt: TGTGCCAGCAGCTTGGCCGGCACTGGGAACATTCAGTACTTC
cdr3_aa: CASSLAGTGNIQYF

clone_size: NA
v_call: TRBV18
d_call: NA
j_call: TRBJ1-1
cdr3_length: 13
cdr3_nt: TGTGCCAGCTCACCTCAGGAGGGGACTGAAGCTTTCTTT
cdr3_aa: CASSPQEGTEAFF

clone_size: once
v_call: TRBV29-1
d_call: NA
j_call: TRBJ2-5
cdr3_length: 12
cdr3_nt: TGCAGCGTTGAAGGCGGGGAGGAGACCCAGTACTTC
cdr3_aa: CSVEGGEETQYF

clone_size: NA
v_call: TRBV11-2
d_call: NA
j_call: TRBJ2-2
cdr3_length: 14
cdr3_nt: TGTGCCAGCAGCTTCGACCGCGGGGCCGGGGAGCTGTTTTTT
cdr3_aa: CASSFDRGAGELFF

clone_size: once
v_call: TRBV7-9
d_call: TRBD1
j_call: TRBJ1-1
cdr3_length: 12
cdr3_nt: TGTGCCAGCAGCTTCCAGGGGGATAAAGCTTTCTTT
cdr3_aa: CASSFQGDKAFF

clone_size: few
v_call: TRBV14
d_call: TRBD1
j_call: TRBJ1-1
cdr3_length: 17
cdr3_nt: TGTGCCAGCAGCCACCCAGGGGGAACCCGTTACACTGCTGAAGCTTTCTTT
cdr3_aa: CASSHPGGTRYTAEAFF

clone_size: NA
v_call: TRBV5-1
d_call: NA
j_call: TRBJ1-6
cdr3_length: 16
cdr3_nt: TGCGCCAGCAGAGTTAGTTGGGACGGCGAAGGTTCACCCCTCCACTTT
cdr3_aa: CASRVSWDGEGSPLHF

clone_size: NA
v_call: TRBV7-9
d_call: NA
j_call: TRBJ2-3
cdr3_length: 15
cdr3_nt: TGTGCCAGCAGCACGATACAGGGTATCCCAGATACGCAGTATTTT
cdr3_aa: CASSTIQGIPDTQYF

clone_size: NA
v_call: TRBV6-5
d_call: TRBD1
j_call: TRBJ2-7
cdr3_length: 13
cdr3_nt: TGTGCCAGCAGGGGGACAGGTCGGGGGGAGCAGTACTTC
cdr3_aa: CASRGTGRGEQYF

clone_size: NA
v_call: TRBV6-5
d_call: TRBD2
j_call: TRBJ2-3
cdr3_length: 14
cdr3_nt: TGTGCCAGTAGGGGTAGCGGGGGCACAGATACGCAGTATTTT
cdr3_aa: CASRGSGGTDTQYF

clone_size: NA
v_call: TRBV2
d_call: NA
j_call: TRBJ2-7
cdr3_length: 15
cdr3_nt: TGTGCCAGCAGTGTAGGACGGACTTTCTCCTACGAGCAGTACTTC
cdr3_aa: CASSVGRTFSYEQYF

clone_size: NA
v_call: TRBV14
d_call: TRBD1
j_call: TRBJ1-5
cdr3_length: 16
cdr3_nt: TGTGCCAGCAGCCAGGCAAGACAGGGAGGGGGTCAGCCCCAGCATTTT
cdr3_aa: CASSQARQGGGQPQHF

clone_size: NA
v_call: TRBV6-6
d_call: TRBD1
j_call: TRBJ1-1
cdr3_length: 14
cdr3_nt: TGTGCCAGCAGTGGGACAGGGTCGACCACTGAAGCTTTCTTT
cdr3_aa: CASSGTGSTTEAFF

clone_size: NA
v_call: TRBV10-3
d_call: TRBD1
j_call: TRBJ1-2
cdr3_length: 14
cdr3_nt: TGTGCCATCAGTCACCTACAGGGGGAGGGTGGCTACACCTTC
cdr3_aa: CAISHLQGEGGYTF

clone_size: NA
v_call: TRBV9
d_call: NA
j_call: TRBJ1-2
cdr3_length: 14
cdr3_nt: TGTGCCAGCAGCCCGACAGGTACCTCAGATGGCTACACCTTC
cdr3_aa: CASSPTGTSDGYTF

clone_size: NA
v_call: TRBV7-6
d_call: NA
j_call: TRBJ2-1
cdr3_length: 16
cdr3_nt: TGTGCCAGCAGCCCCAGGCCCGGAGCCGCCTACAATGAGCAGTTCTTC
cdr3_aa: CASSPRPGAAYNEQFF

clone_size: NA
v_call: TRBV28
d_call: NA
j_call: TRBJ1-5
cdr3_length: 11
cdr3_nt: TGTGCCAGCAGGTCCAATCAGCCCCAGCATTTT
cdr3_aa: CASRSNQPQHF

clone_size: NA
v_call: TRBV5-6
d_call: NA
j_call: TRBJ2-5
cdr3_length: 15
cdr3_nt: TGTGCCAGCAGCTACCGACAGTCCTTCCAAGAGACCCAGTACTTC
cdr3_aa: CASSYRQSFQETQYF

clone_size: NA
v_call: TRBV29-1
d_call: NA
j_call: TRBJ1-2
cdr3_length: 12
cdr3_nt: TGCAGCGTTTCTTCAGGGAACTATGGCTACACCTTC
cdr3_aa: CSVSSGNYGYTF

clone_size: NA
v_call: TRBV5-6
d_call: NA
j_call: TRBJ1-1
cdr3_length: 16
cdr3_nt: TGTGCCAGCAGCTTGGCAAGCCGGGACTTTAACACTGAAGCTTTCTTT
cdr3_aa: CASSLASRDFNTEAFF

clone_size: NA
v_call: TRBV30
d_call: NA
j_call: TRBJ1-1
cdr3_length: 13
cdr3_nt: TGTGCCGGGAGCAGGGAGATCGTCACTGAAGCTTTCTTT
cdr3_aa: CAGSREIVTEAFF

clone_size: NA
v_call: TRBV5-6
d_call: NA
j_call: TRBJ1-1
cdr3_length: 12
cdr3_nt: TGTGCCAGCAGCTTGTACGCCACTGAAGCTTTCTTT
cdr3_aa: CASSLYATEAFF

clone_size: NA
v_call: TRBV7-9
d_call: NA
j_call: TRBJ1-1
cdr3_length: 12
cdr3_nt: TGTGCCAGCAGCTTAGACCAGGGAAGCGCTTTCTTT
cdr3_aa: CASSLDQGSAFF

clone_size: NA
v_call: TRBV7-2
d_call: TRBD2
j_call: TRBJ2-5
cdr3_length: 19
cdr3_nt: TGTGCCAGCAGCCAAAGCGGGGGCAGGCTCCTTAGGTTGAGAGAGACCCAGTACTTC
cdr3_aa: CASSQSGGRLLRLRETQYF

clone_size: NA
v_call: TRBV7-2
d_call: NA
j_call: TRBJ2-1
cdr3_length: 13
cdr3_nt: TGTGCCAGCAGCTTACGTAGGGATGGTGAGCAGTTCTTC
cdr3_aa: CASSLRRDGEQFF

clone_size: NA
v_call: TRBV15
d_call: NA
j_call: TRBJ2-1
cdr3_length: 15
cdr3_nt: TGTGCCACCAGCAATGTATTCGACTCAGACAATGAGCAGTTCTTC
cdr3_aa: CATSNVFDSDNEQFF

clone_size: once
v_call: TRBV5-1
d_call: NA
j_call: TRBJ2-1
cdr3_length: 15
cdr3_nt: TGCGCCAGCAGCAATGGGGACGGATCCTACAATGAGCAGTTCTTC
cdr3_aa: CASSNGDGSYNEQFF

clone_size: NA
v_call: TRBV6-6
d_call: TRBD1
j_call: TRBJ1-3
cdr3_length: 16
cdr3_nt: TGTGCCAGCACCACCCCCGGGACAGCGACTGGAAACACCATATATTTT
cdr3_aa: CASTTPGTATGNTIYF

clone_size: NA
v_call: TRBV11-1
d_call: NA
j_call: TRBJ2-7
cdr3_length: 15
cdr3_nt: TGTGCCAGCAGCCCGCGGACGGACCTCACCTACGAGCAGTACTTC
cdr3_aa: CASSPRTDLTYEQYF

clone_size: NA
v_call: TRBV9
d_call: NA
j_call: TRBJ1-5
cdr3_length: 13
cdr3_nt: TGTGCCAGCAGCACAGAGGGGTCAGGGCCCCAGCATTTT
cdr3_aa: CASSTEGSGPQHF

clone_size: NA
v_call: TRBV7-8
d_call: TRBD2
j_call: TRBJ2-7
cdr3_length: 16
cdr3_nt: TGTGCCAGCAGCTTAAGGTCGGCGGGAGGAGTAGGCGAGCAGTACTTC
cdr3_aa: CASSLRSAGGVGEQYF

clone_size: NA
v_call: TRBV18
d_call: NA
j_call: TRBJ2-7
cdr3_length: 14
cdr3_nt: TGTGCCAGCTCACCCTCCACCGGCTCCTACGAGCAGTACTTC
cdr3_aa: CASSPSTGSYEQYF

clone_size: NA
v_call: TRBV29-1
d_call: TRBD1
j_call: TRBJ2-3
cdr3_length: 16
cdr3_nt: TGCAGCGTTGTTAAGAGGCCAGGGGGCTCAACAGATACGCAGTATTTT
cdr3_aa: CSVVKRPGGSTDTQYF

clone_size: NA
v_call: TRBV5-1
d_call: TRBD2
j_call: TRBJ2-3
cdr3_length: 17
cdr3_nt: TGCGCCAGCAGCCCGAGTCCGGGACTAGAGTTAGGAGATACGCAGTATTTT
cdr3_aa: CASSPSPGLELGDTQYF

clone_size: NA
v_call: TRBV6-1
d_call: NA
j_call: TRBJ1-5
cdr3_length: 12
cdr3_nt: TGTGCCAGCAGTGAACCGCGAGGGCCCCAGCATTTT
cdr3_aa: CASSEPRGPQHF

clone_size: NA
v_call: TRBV6-5
d_call: NA
j_call: TRBJ2-2
cdr3_length: 15
cdr3_nt: TGTGCCAGCAGTAAACAGGGTTTGAGCACCGGGGAGCTGTTTTTT
cdr3_aa: CASSKQGLSTGELFF

clone_size: NA
v_call: TRBV11-2
d_call: NA
j_call: TRBJ1-2
cdr3_length: 13
cdr3_nt: TGTGCCAGCAGCTTCTCGCATAACTATGGCTACACCTTC
cdr3_aa: CASSFSHNYGYTF

clone_size: NA
v_call: TRBV7-2
d_call: NA
j_call: TRBJ1-5
cdr3_length: 13
cdr3_nt: TGTGCCAGCAGCTTAAATAACAATCAGCCCCAGCATTTT
cdr3_aa: CASSLNNNQPQHF

clone_size: NA
v_call: TRBV7-3
d_call: TRBD1
j_call: TRBJ2-7
cdr3_length: 13
cdr3_nt: TGTGCCAGCAGCCCAGGGACAGGGCGAGAGCAGTACTTC
cdr3_aa: CASSPGTGREQYF

clone_size: NA
v_call: TRBV7-9
d_call: TRBD1
j_call: TRBJ1-1
cdr3_length: 14
cdr3_nt: TGTGCCACCGACAGGGGTATCTTCAACGCTGAAGCTTTCTTT
cdr3_aa: CATDRGIFNAEAFF

clone_size: NA
v_call: TRBV6-5
d_call: NA
j_call: TRBJ1-2
cdr3_length: 16
cdr3_nt: TGTGCCAGCAGTTACTCGTTTCGTGGAGGCTTCTATGGCTACACCTTC
cdr3_aa: CASSYSFRGGFYGYTF